The present TCR beta chain was sequenced within a study of CDR3 diversity in severe acne. The CDR3 runs 14 residues. Germline V CDR1 and CDR2: KGHDR, SFDVKD. Trimming removed 3 bases from V and 0 bases from J, with 6 bases in between. TCRdb fed the PCR reads into MiXCR, producing one record per CDR3 protein. The repertoire holds 89,000 or so distinct CDR3 sequences, with roughly half as singletons. Sequenced input: blood. J is TRBJ2-3 and V is TRBV24-1, with unresolved D. This clonotype was sampled from a male donor in good health, serving as a control. The CDR3 DNA sequence: TGTGCCACCAGTGATCGCGGTAGCACAGATACGCAGTATTTT. Translated: CATSDRGSTDTQYF.